This T cell receptor beta chain emerged from a study of cytomegalovirus exposure and HLA in healthy donors. Overall study results and limits: Compared with the approximately 680-donor mean, an Asian-associated ancestry cluster reportedly had fewer N-insertions, according to a later analysis. It was reportedly the case that the classifier diagnosed cytomegalovirus status with high specificity and sensitivity.

Germline loops: CDR1 SGHTA, CDR2 FQGTGA. V gave up 1 base and J gave up 1 base, with 7 bases separating them. The CDR3 has 14 amino acids. 60 Vbeta and 13 Jbeta primers were used in PCR. Generated by immunoSEQ multiplex PCR, the TCRdb table keeps only in-frame clones and is missing some. The table includes more than 95,000 clones, 72% detected once. Note on this clone: Its cognate antigen is unknown.

Those who donated were healthy bone marrow donors. The chain has TRBV7-3 and TRBJ1-1; no clear D gene. Sequencing was performed on PBMCs. The clonotype originates from a man younger than 45 in good health and CMV-seronegative. This CDR3 is CASSLIGGNTEAFF. The CDR3 DNA reads TGTGCCAGCAGCTTAATCGGTGGGAACACTGAAGCTTTCTTT.